Below, one TCR beta chain is given with its context. Trimming cost V 2 bases and J 3 bases; bases outside gene matches: 4. CDR3 length: 16 residues. Germline V gene lookup returns CDR1 SGDLS and CDR2 YYNGEE. The data originate from a study of blood T cell repertoires in COVID-19. At the level of the study: There were acute and convalescent COVID-19 samples, and they came from the United States, Italy and Spain. T cells, B-cell-depleted T cells, or PBMCs supplied cDNA or gDNA.

In the original processing: The assay estimated nucleated cells by amplifying reference gene primers. Libraries were prepared by immunoSEQ multiplex PCR; TCRdb keeps only in-frame clonotypes and omits some of them. V and J calls and clone size are those listed in that table; D and trimming were worked out from the DNA. The repertoire has 140,000 or so clones, about 79% of them found once; the top ten carry roughly a tenth. The source is a man between 60 and 70 years old with active or convalescent COVID-19. The rearrangement joins TRBV9 to TRBJ1-4; 10 bases map to TRBD1. Sequencing was carried out using peripheral blood. The CDR3 coding sequence is TGTGCCAGCAGCGTGGGTGGACAGGGGGCTAATGAAAAACTGTTTTTT. Translating gives CASSVGGQGANEKLFF.